Below are 9 T cell receptor beta chains sequenced from a single sample in a study of T cell responses to AZD1222 COVID-19 vaccine. Some clones are missing from TCRdb's copy, which holds only in-frame ones; the method was immunoSEQ multiplex PCR. This sample has 95,000 to 150,000 clones, with approximately 84% found just once. The sample was peripheral blood, taken on day 0 of AZD1222 vaccination. These receptors all stem from an adult in good health.

CDR3 DNA sequence: TGTGCCAGTACCCCGGAGCGGGGGCGGGAGGAAAAACTGTTTTTT. Translation gives CASTPERGREEKLFF. The chain carries TRBV19 and TRBJ1-4; the D gene is possibly TRBD1 (6 bases). Germline V gene lookup returns CDR1 LNHDA and CDR2 SQIVND (reference sequence). V dropped 7 bases and J dropped 8 bases, with 20 bases sitting between them. CDR3 length: 15 residues.

The chain recombines TRBV5-1 with TRBJ1-1; TRBD1 is a possible D gene (5 bases). The CDR3 covers 17 residues. Trimming cost V 4 bases and J 5 bases, with 24 bases left between them. CDR1 is SGHRS, CDR2 YFSETQ, per germline. The CDR3 here is CASSPQDDGDQDTEAFF. The DNA for the CDR3 is TGCGCCAGCAGCCCACAAGATGACGGGGACCAAGATACTGAAGCTTTCTTT.

This chain connects TRBV3-1 (or the pseudogene TRBV3-2) to TRBJ2-7, with 11 bases that match TRBD1. V shed 2 bases and J 7 bases; nucleotides not matched to a gene: 7. The CDR3 spans 15 residues. The germline V gene has CDR1 LGHDT and CDR2 YNNKEL (reference sequence). The CDR3 loop is CASSQIGTGGREQYF. CDR3 nucleotide sequence: TGTGCCAGCAGCCAAATTGGGACAGGGGGTAGGGAGCAGTACTTC.

The rearrangement uses TRBV11-2 and TRBJ1-5, with D possibly TRBD1 on 5 matching bases. Germline loops: CDR1 SGHAT, CDR2 FQNNGV. This CDR3 region has 15 residues. The ends were cut back, 4 bases at V and 6 bases at J, with 16 bases in the middle. In DNA, the CDR3 is TGTGCCAGCAGCTGGGGACCGATTCTGGGTCAGCCCCAGCATTTT. Translating it yields CASSWGPILGQPQHF. Supplemented by reference TRBV11-2 and TRBJ1-5, the full variable domain reads EAGVAQSPRYKIIEKRQSVAFWCNPISGHATLYWYQQILGQGPKLLIQFQNNGVVDDSQLPKDRFSAERLKGVDSTLKIQPAKLEDSAVYLCASSWGPILGQPQHFGDGTRLSIL.

This chain links TRBV4-1 with TRBJ2-7; D not resolved. The CDR3 is 13 residues long. Germline CDR1 and CDR2: MGHRA and YSYEKL. Between the trimmed V and J ends, which lost 3 bases and 2 bases, there was a span of 8 bases. CDR3 sequence reads: CASSQVSAYEQYF. DNA for the CDR3: TGCGCCAGCAGCCAGGTGAGCGCCTACGAGCAGTACTTC.

The chain has TRBV2 and TRBJ2-1; D remains unclear. Per germline, CDR1 SNHLY and CDR2 FYNNEI. V lost 3 bases and J lost 0, with 6 bases in between. The CDR3 runs to 14 residues. Here the CDR3 reads CASSDGSSYNEQFF. The CDR3 DNA follows: TGTGCCAGCAGTGATGGTAGCTCCTACAATGAGCAGTTCTTC.

The genes are TRBV2 and TRBJ1-4, with D maybe TRBD1 (5 bases). The germline CDR1 and CDR2 sequences are SNHLY and FYNNEI. There are 15 residues in the CDR3. V gave up 4 bases and J gave up 4 bases, with 13 bases separating them. Here the CDR3 reads CASSGMRGDNEKLFF. The CDR3 DNA follows: TGTGCCAGCAGTGGAATGCGGGGGGATAATGAAAAACTGTTTTTT.

This sequence joins TRBV28 and TRBJ2-1; 7 bases agree with TRBD1. The CDR3 is 16 residues long. Germline V gene sequence: CDR1 MDHEN, CDR2 SYDVKM. With 7 bases clipped from V and 0 bases from J, the junction kept 9 bases outside the gene matches. The CDR3 DNA reads as TGTGCCAGCACCTATACCGGGACAGTCTCCTACAATGAGCAGTTCTTC. It specifies CASTYTGTVSYNEQFF.

The chain combines TRBV29-1 with TRBJ2-7; possibly TRBD1 for D (6 bases). The CDR3 has 12 amino acids. CDR1 is SQVTM and CDR2 is ANQGSEA in the germline V gene. The V end lost 5 bases, the J end lost 2 bases, and 10 bases lay between the germline ends. This CDR3 reads CSVSRGTYEQYF. The CDR3 nucleotides read TGCAGCGTTAGCAGGGGCACCTACGAGCAGTACTTC.